Presented here are 32 T cell receptor beta chains from one specimen sequenced in a study of cytomegalovirus exposure and HLA in healthy donors (dated by TCRdb to 2015 to 2018). Library generation was performed with the immunoSEQ multiplex PCR assay. The multiplex PCR relied on a mix of 60 forward primers for TCR Vbeta segments and 13 reverse primers for TCR Jbeta segments. Sourced from immuneACCESS, this table was stored by TCRdb with only in-frame sequences that have V and J called. A share of the clones is absent; for the studies checked, an unresolved V gene accounts for under half, and the remainder has no known explanation. Within this sample are 100,000 to 150,000 clones, with less than 85% of them counted one time only. In total, the top ten clones hold approximately 1.2% of the sample. Sequencing input: PBMCs. The origin of the receptors is a female donor in good health and CMV-seronegative.

This clone was seen more than once but under ten times. CDR3 amino acids: CASSLAHQGGYTF. As DNA, the CDR3 is TGTGCCAGCAGCTTAGCTCACCAGGGAGGCTACACCTTC. The chain links TRBV7-2 to TRBJ1-2, with D perhaps matching TRBD1 (5 bases). This CDR3 spans 13 amino acids. Per germline, CDR1 SGHTA and CDR2 FQGNSA. The germline V and J ends were trimmed by 0 bases and 8 bases, with 10 bases remaining between them. Based on the CDR3 plus reference TRBV7-2 and TRBJ1-2, the full variable domain is GAGVSQSPSNKVTEKGKDVELRCDPISGHTALYWYRQSLGQGLEFLIYFQGNSAPDKSGLPSDRFSAERTGGSVSTLTIQRTQQEDSAVYLCASSLAHQGGYTFGSGTRLTVV.

V is TRBV5-1 and J is TRBJ1-1; tentative D call: TRBD1 (5 bases). Germline CDR1 SGHRS, CDR2 YFSETQ. Trimming shortened V by 5 bases and J by 4 bases, and 9 bases separated the two germline ends. CDR3 length: 12 residues. The CDR3 region is CASSQGGTEAFF. The DNA of the CDR3 is TGCGCCAGCAGTCAGGGCGGCACTGAAGCTTTCTTT. The full variable domain, its missing parts supplied by reference TRBV5-1 and TRBJ1-1, is KAGVTQTPRYLIKTRGQQVTLSCSPISGHRSVSWYQQTPGQGLQFLFEYFSETQRNKGNFPGRFSGRQFSNSRSEMNVSTLELGDSALYLCASSQGGTEAFFGQGTRLTVV.

V gene TRBV13 combines with J gene TRBJ2-2, with 11 bases aligning to TRBD1. Losses at the gene ends were 8 bases for V and 7 bases for J; bases not matched to a gene: 6. The CDR3 has 14 amino acids. Per the germline V gene, CDR1 is PRHDT and CDR2 is FYEKMQ (reference sequence). CDR3 DNA: TGTGCCAGCCGGGACAGGGGGGACGACGGGGAGCTGTTTTTT. Protein sequence: CASRDRGDDGELFF.

The V call is TRBV4-1, the J call TRBJ2-1; 7 nucleotides match TRBD2. Germline lookup yields CDR1 MGHRA and CDR2 YSYEKL. This CDR3 contains 16 residues. Unmatched junction bases numbered 5, after V lost 0 bases and J lost 3 bases. This CDR3 reads CASSQDAGVVYNEQFF. CDR3 in DNA: TGCGCCAGCAGCCAAGATGCGGGAGTTGTCTACAATGAGCAGTTCTTC.

This chain uses TRBV10-3 with TRBJ2-7; 7 bases are a match to TRBD1. The trim removed 3 bases at V and 6 bases at J, leaving 11 bases unmatched. The CDR3 has 15 amino acids. Germline V gene sequence: CDR1 ENHRY, CDR2 SYGVKD. The CDR3 nucleotides read TGTGCCATCAGTGACCTCCGCCAGGGGGTGGGCGAGCAGTACTTC. Residues: CAISDLRQGVGEQYF.

This clone was observed a few times. CDR3: CASSQDSVAGVDTQYF. In DNA, the CDR3 is TGTGCCAGCAGCCAAGATTCGGTAGCGGGAGTAGATACGCAGTATTTT. The chain recombines TRBV14 with TRBJ2-3, with 9 nucleotides matching TRBD2. V gave up 0 bases and J gave up 5 bases; unmatched junction bases: 6. Germline CDR1 is SGHDN and CDR2 is FVKESK. This CDR3 spans 16 amino acids.

V and J are TRBV6-6 and TRBJ1-2; 9 bases are shared with TRBD1. CDR1 is MNHNY, CDR2 SVGAGI, per germline (reference sequence). The CDR3 consists of 15 residues. V gave up 5 bases and J gave up 3 bases; unmatched junction bases: 7. The CDR3, as DNA: TGTGCCAGCAGTCCCTGGACAGGGGTGGACTATGGCTACACCTTC. Its protein is CASSPWTGVDYGYTF.

Comments on this clone: Other DNA sequences in the same sample also yield this CDR3. The chain recombines TRBV7-8 with TRBJ1-6; 10 bases are a match to TRBD1. The V gene's germline CDR1 is SGHVS and CDR2 FQNEAQ. The CDR3 is made up of 17 amino acids. Losses at the gene ends were 5 bases for V and 1 base for J; bases not matched to a gene: 5. CDR3 loop: CASSPRTGGSYNSPLHF. The CDR3 DNA is TGTGCCAGCAGCCCCAGGACAGGGGGATCCTATAATTCACCCCTCCACTTT.

The chain is built from TRBV4-2 and TRBJ2-5; D is unclear. The V gene's germline CDR1 is LGHNA and CDR2 YNFKEQ. The CDR3 length is 14 residues. V was clipped by 1 base and J by 0 bases, with 6 bases between them. The CDR3, as DNA: TGTGCCAGCAGCCAAGTACGAGACCAAGAGACCCAGTACTTC. The encoded protein is CASSQVRDQETQYF.

This clone has only one observation. In DNA form, the CDR3 reads TGTGCCTGGAGTGCACAGTGGTATCAGCCCCAGCATTTT. This codes for CAWSAQWYQPQHF. The genes are TRBV30 and TRBJ1-5; no definite D call. Germline values: CDR1 GTSNPN, CDR2 SVGIG (reference sequence). The CDR3 has 13 residues. V lost 1 base and J 5 bases, leaving 9 bases between the germline ends.

The CDR3 here is CASKRAGARDTQYF. In DNA form, the CDR3 reads TGCGCCAGCAAGAGGGCAGGAGCAAGAGATACGCAGTATTTT. The V and J genes are TRBV5-1 and TRBJ2-3; D may be TRBD2 (5 bases). Germline assignment: CDR1 SGHRS and CDR2 YFSETQ. Trimming shortened V by 6 bases and J by 5 bases, and 16 bases separated the two germline ends. This CDR3 is 14 amino acids long.

The chain uses TRBV5-1 and TRBJ2-1; 8 bases match TRBD2. This CDR3 is built from 16 residues. CDR1 and CDR2 from the germline V gene are SGHRS and YFSETQ. J gave up 8 bases and V 0 bases, and 10 bases lay outside the gene matches. This CDR3 is CASSLVASGRVDEQFF. The CDR3 DNA reads TGCGCCAGCAGCTTGGTGGCTAGCGGGCGAGTAGATGAGCAGTTCTTC.

This chain joins TRBV4-1 and TRBJ2-7, with D possibly being TRBD1 (6 bases). The CDR3 spans 16 residues. V lost 3 bases to trimming and J lost 2 bases, with 17 bases between them. Germline V gene lookup returns CDR1 MGHRA and CDR2 YSYEKL. The CDR3 here is CASSQGHGRDTYEQYF. CDR3 coding DNA: TGCGCCAGCAGCCAGGGACATGGAAGGGACACCTACGAGCAGTACTTC.

J is TRBJ1-5 and V is TRBV5-6; the D gene is possibly TRBD1 (5 bases). The CDR3 covers 16 residues. Germline-derived CDR1 and CDR2 are SGHDT and YYEEEE. Trimming shortened V by 8 bases and J by 10 bases, and 28 bases separated the two germline ends. CDR3 region: CARQPGQAVSPRPQHF. In DNA form, the CDR3 reads TGTGCCAGGCAACCTGGACAAGCCGTTAGCCCTCGACCCCAGCATTTT.

This clone was seen a few times. This rearrangement joins TRBV19 to TRBJ2-7; 14 bases map to TRBD2. The CDR3 consists of 16 residues. Trimming cost V 4 bases and J 3 bases; bases outside gene matches: 5. Germline V gene lookup returns CDR1 LNHDA and CDR2 SQIVND (reference sequence). The CDR3 DNA is TGTGCCAGTAGTACCGGGACTAGCGGGAGCGGCTACGAGCAGTACTTC. Translation: CASSTGTSGSGYEQYF.

J is TRBJ2-1 and V is TRBV4-1; 8 positions agree with TRBD1. From germline, CDR1 is MGHRA and CDR2 YSYEKL. Germline trimming cut 5 bases from V and 8 bases from J; bases unmatched to any gene: 14. The CDR3 is 16 residues long. The chain's CDR3 is CASSLRRTGSGDEQFF. The CDR3 DNA reads as TGCGCCAGCAGCTTGAGAAGGACAGGGTCGGGCGATGAGCAGTTCTTC.

The chain carries TRBV12-5 and TRBJ1-6, with TRBD1 matching over 8 bases. Unmatched junction bases numbered 6, after V lost 2 bases and J lost 6 bases. The germline V gene encodes CDR1 LGHNT and CDR2 FRNRAP. CDR3 length: 16 residues. The CDR3 DNA is TGTGCTAGTGGTTTGATCGTAGGACAGGGTAATTCACCCCTCCACTTT. Translation gives CASGLIVGQGNSPLHF. Filled out from reference TRBV12-5 and TRBJ1-6, the complete variable domain reads DARVTQTPRHKVTEMGQEVTMRCQPILGHNTVFWYRQTMMQGLELLAYFRNRAPLDDSGMPKDRFSAEMPDATLATLKIQPSEPRDSAVYFCASGLIVGQGNSPLHFGNGTRLTVT.

This chain uses TRBV7-7 with TRBJ2-1; the D gene is possibly TRBD2 (5 bases). The CDR3 has 15 residues. Germline CDR1 reads SSHAT; CDR2 reads FNYEAQ (reference sequence). The V end was cut by 5 bases, the J end by 4 bases, with 15 bases between. The chain's CDR3 is CASSPAGLGYNEQFF. The CDR3 nucleotides read TGTGCCAGCAGCCCGGCGGGCTTAGGATACAATGAGCAGTTCTTC.

The CDR3 is CASTTTVGAGETQYF. The CDR3 DNA sequence: TGTGCCAGCACCACTACAGTAGGGGCAGGAGAGACCCAGTACTTC. The chain employs TRBV7-9 and TRBJ2-5, with D possibly being TRBD1 (5 bases). Trimming pared 7 bases from V and 4 bases from J, leaving 19 bases between. Germline-derived CDR1 and CDR2 are SEHNR and FQNEAQ (reference sequence). The CDR3 is made up of 15 amino acids.

CDR3 amino acids: CASSLDVGTIPYEQYF. The DNA of the CDR3 is TGTGCCAGCAGTTTAGACGTTGGGACTATCCCCTACGAGCAGTACTTC. The rearrangement uses TRBV27 and TRBJ2-7; 7 bases match TRBD2. V shed 2 bases and J 2 bases; nucleotides not matched to a gene: 9. The CDR3 has 16 residues. Germline assignment: CDR1 MNHEY and CDR2 SMNVEV (reference sequence).

The chain couples TRBV27 to TRBJ2-2; 11 bases fit TRBD2. This CDR3 has 14 residues. The germline gives CDR1 MNHEY, CDR2 SMNVEV (reference sequence). Losses at the gene ends were 6 bases for V and 13 bases for J; bases not matched to a gene: 10. In DNA form, the CDR3 reads TGTGCCAGCAGGGGCACTAGCGGGAGTCAGTGGCTGTTTTTT. Its translation is CASRGTSGSQWLFF.

The chain is built from TRBV5-1 and TRBJ2-1, with a weak D call TRBD1 (6 bases). Trimming left V 4 bases short and J 1 base short, with 9 bases between. From germline, CDR1 is SGHRS and CDR2 YFSETQ. This CDR3 spans 14 amino acids. The CDR3 spells CASSPGQSYNEQFF. As DNA, the CDR3 is TGCGCCAGCAGCCCCGGACAGTCCTACAATGAGCAGTTCTTC.

This clone was observed a handful of times. This chain connects TRBV5-1 to TRBJ2-3; 12 bases map to TRBD2. The germline V gene has CDR1 SGHRS and CDR2 YFSETQ. Unmatched junction bases numbered 6, after V lost 4 bases and J lost 3 bases. The CDR3 has 16 residues. CDR3 bases: TGCGCCAGCAGCCCACCTAGCGGGGGGGGAACAGATACGCAGTATTTT. Translated: CASSPPSGGGTDTQYF.

The chain links TRBV18 to TRBJ2-2, with a possible D match to TRBD2 (7 bases). The germline V gene encodes CDR1 KGHSH and CDR2 LQKENI. V shed 4 bases and J shed 4 bases, with 16 bases lying between them. CDR3 length equals 16 residues. The CDR3 loop reads CASSRGGGVSTGELFF. CDR3 in DNA: TGTGCCAGCTCACGAGGCGGGGGCGTGAGCACCGGGGAGCTGTTTTTT. The whole variable domain, remainder taken from reference TRBV18 and TRBJ2-2, is NAGVMQNPRHLVRRRGQEARLRCSPMKGHSHVYWYRQLPEEGLKFMVYLQKENIIDESGMPKERFSAEFPKEGPSILRIQQVVRGDSAAYFCASSRGGGVSTGELFFGEGSRLTVL.

The chain carries TRBV10-2 and TRBJ2-2; no clear D gene. Between the trimmed V and J ends, which lost 6 bases and 5 bases, there was a span of 4 bases. The CDR3 extends over 11 amino acids. Germline values: CDR1 WSHSY, CDR2 SAAADI. CDR3 sequence: CASRQTGELFF. The CDR3 DNA sequence: TGCGCCAGCAGGCAGACCGGGGAGCTGTTTTTT.

This chain connects TRBV5-1 to TRBJ2-1, with 11 nucleotides matching TRBD2. Trimming at V came to 5 bases and at J to 3 bases, leaving 7 bases not matched to a gene. Germline V gives CDR1 SGHRS, CDR2 YFSETQ. The CDR3 extends over 16 amino acids. CDR3 sequence (DNA): TGCGCCAGCAGGATCCTGGGACTAGCGGACTACAATGAGCAGTTCTTC. Translated: CASRILGLADYNEQFF.

This clone was counted once. This rearrangement joins TRBV5-1 to TRBJ1-2; 8 nucleotides line up with TRBD1. Unmatched junction bases numbered 5, after V lost 3 bases and J lost 1 base. CDR1 is SGHRS and CDR2 is YFSETQ in the germline V gene. CDR3 size: 15 residues. In DNA, the CDR3 is TGCGCCAGCAGCTGGGGGACAGGTAGTAACTATGGCTACACCTTC. Translating gives CASSWGTGSNYGYTF. Using reference TRBV5-1 and TRBJ1-2 for the parts outside the CDR3, the full variable domain is KAGVTQTPRYLIKTRGQQVTLSCSPISGHRSVSWYQQTPGQGLQFLFEYFSETQRNKGNFPGRFSGRQFSNSRSEMNVSTLELGDSALYLCASSWGTGSNYGYTFGSGTRLTVV.

The chain employs TRBV5-6 and TRBJ2-3; 11 nucleotides line up with TRBD1. Germline V CDR1 and CDR2: SGHDT, YYEEEE. V lost 1 base and J lost 4; bases outside the gene matches: 5. CDR3 length: 16 amino acids. The CDR3 region has the DNA TGTGCCAGCAGCTTGTTAGGGGACAGGGGGGCAGATACGCAGTATTTT. Translating it yields CASSLLGDRGADTQYF.

The chain employs TRBV28 and TRBJ1-5; no definite D call. The germline V and J ends were trimmed by 2 bases and 5 bases, with 7 bases remaining between them. Germline CDR1 and CDR2: MDHEN and SYDVKM. The CDR3 has 13 residues. CDR3 in DNA: TGTGCCAGCAGTTTAAACAATTATCAGCCCCAGCATTTT. This encodes CASSLNNYQPQHF.

V is TRBV18 and J is TRBJ2-1, with 12 positions matching TRBD2. This CDR3 contains 18 residues. Germline CDR1 reads KGHSH; CDR2 reads LQKENI. V shed 3 bases and J 6 bases; nucleotides not matched to a gene: 12. The CDR3 coding sequence is TGTGCCAGCTCACCCCTCCCGAAGTCTAGCGGGAGGGCCAATGAGCAGTTCTTC. Translated, it gives CASSPLPKSSGRANEQFF.

V is TRBV6-5 and J is TRBJ1-1; D may be TRBD1 (5 bases). The germline gives CDR1 MNHEY, CDR2 SVGAGI. Between the trimmed V and J ends, which lost 2 bases and 4 bases, there was a span of 11 bases. The length of the CDR3 is 14 residues. In nucleotides, the CDR3 is TGTGCCAGCAGTTACCGGGGGTGGGGCACTGAAGCTTTCTTT. Translated: CASSYRGWGTEAFF.

The chain is built from TRBV2 and TRBJ2-1; perhaps TRBD2 as D (6 bases). The CDR3 length is 12 residues. CDR1 is SNHLY, CDR2 FYNNEI, per germline. Trimming cost V 3 bases and J 14 bases, with 14 bases left between them. This chain's CDR3 is CASSDNGDSEFF. The DNA of the CDR3 is TGTGCCAGCAGTGACAATGGGGACTCGGAGTTCTTC.